This TCR beta chain was found in a study of beta chain features in type 1 diabetes. General study points: When Type 1 diabetes patients were examined, their TCRB CDR3s proved moderately but significantly shorter in all four CD4+ subsets.

For this clone: Its target is not known.

The length of the CDR3 is 16 residues. Germline values: CDR1 KGHSH, CDR2 LQKENI. V shed 4 bases and J 0 bases; nucleotides not matched to a gene: 6. Reverse transcription of all isolated RNA meant that expressed TCRB transcripts were sequenced. Sequencing was performed with immunoSEQ multiplex PCR; in TCRdb, only in-frame clones are kept and a portion is missing. The sample lists hundreds of thousands of clones; over 12% were seen once. The sample taken for sequencing was naive CD4+ T cells from blood. The rearrangement joins TRBV18 to TRBJ2-1; 7 bases match TRBD2. This receptor was obtained from a man between 18 and 29 years old with type 1 diabetes. The DNA for the CDR3 is TGTGCCAGCTCACTCCTAGCGGCGAGCTCCTACAATGAGCAGTTCTTC. Protein sequence: CASSLLAASSYNEQFF.